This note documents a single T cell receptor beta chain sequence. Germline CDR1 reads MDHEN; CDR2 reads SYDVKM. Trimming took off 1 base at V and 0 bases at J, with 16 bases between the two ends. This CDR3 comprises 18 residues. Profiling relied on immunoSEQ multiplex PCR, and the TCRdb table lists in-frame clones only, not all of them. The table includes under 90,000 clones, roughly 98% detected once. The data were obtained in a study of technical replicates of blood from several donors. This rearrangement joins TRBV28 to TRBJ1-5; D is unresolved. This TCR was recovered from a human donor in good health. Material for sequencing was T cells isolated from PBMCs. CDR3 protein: CASSLFRLEDHSNQPQHF. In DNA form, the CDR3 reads TGTGCCAGCAGTTTATTCAGGTTGGAGGATCATAGCAATCAGCCCCAGCATTTT.